The 8 T cell receptor beta chains in this list originate from one sample, sequenced in a study of T cell repertoires in ileal Crohn's disease. Repertoires were generated with immunoSEQ multiplex PCR, while TCRdb's copy carries only in-frame clones and drops some. The data contain fewer than 20,000 clones, about 55% of them singletons. Sequencing used ileal tissue. The origin of the receptors is an adult with Crohn's disease.

The chain's CDR3 is CASGLGRPTDTQYF. The CDR3 nucleotides are TGTGCCAGCGGCCTGGGGCGGCCCACAGATACGCAGTATTTT. The chain uses TRBV28 and TRBJ2-3; perhaps TRBD1 as D (5 bases). Looked up from germline, CDR1 is MDHEN and CDR2 is SYDVKM. The CDR3 spans 14 residues. Trimming removed 8 bases at V and 2 bases at J, with 14 bases between.

This chain uses TRBV7-8 with TRBJ1-5, with a weak D call TRBD1 (5 bases). Germline CDR1 SGHVS, CDR2 FQNEAQ. The CDR3 totals 13 residues. Trimming pared 3 bases from V and 5 bases from J, leaving 8 bases between. The CDR3 loop reads CASSFGGDQPQHF. CDR3 nucleotide sequence: TGTGCCAGCAGCTTCGGGGGGGATCAGCCCCAGCATTTT. Variable domain in full (rest from reference TRBV7-8 and TRBJ1-5): GAGVSQSPRYKVAKRGQDVALRCDPISGHVSLFWYQQALGQGPEFLTYFQNEAQLDKSGLPSDRFFAERPEGSVSTLKIQRTQQEDSAVYLCASSFGGDQPQHFGDGTRLSIL.

This clone is categorized as large. The CDR3 sequence: CASSILGGNQPQHF. The CDR3 DNA follows: TGTGCCAGTAGTATTTTGGGAGGGAATCAGCCCCAGCATTTT. The rearrangement uses TRBV19 and TRBJ1-5, with no clear D. The CDR3 is made up of 14 amino acids. Deletions cut 3 bases from V and 4 bases from J, with 10 bases between. Germline V CDR1 and CDR2: LNHDA, SQIVND (reference sequence).

The chain combines TRBV2 with TRBJ2-1; 15 bases match TRBD2. CDR3 size: 14 residues. J lost 12 bases, V lost 6 bases, and 6 bases had no gene match. Germline lookup yields CDR1 SNHLY and CDR2 FYNNEI. CDR3 nucleotide sequence: TGTGCCAGCAGCGCCGGACTAGCGGGAGGGGGGCAGTTCTTC. This encodes CASSAGLAGGGQFF.

The chain uses TRBV7-2 and TRBJ2-7; D perhaps matches TRBD2 (5 bases). V lost 7 bases, J lost 4 bases, and 20 bases lay in between. The CDR3 covers 15 residues. Germline V gene sequence: CDR1 SGHTA, CDR2 FQGNSA. DNA for the CDR3: TGTGCCAGCACCCCTAGTCCCGGACTGACTTACGAGCAGTACTTC. It codes for CASTPSPGLTYEQYF.

This rearrangement joins TRBV7-9 to TRBJ2-2; D gene ambiguous. The germline CDR1 and CDR2 sequences are SEHNR and FQNEAQ (reference sequence). This CDR3 contains 14 residues. Trimming removed 2 bases at V and 4 bases at J, with 8 bases between. In DNA form, the CDR3 reads TGTGCCAGCAGCTTAACGGCAGGCACCGGGGAGCTGTTTTTT. Amino acid sequence: CASSLTAGTGELFF.

The J gene is TRBJ2-7, the V gene TRBV20-1; TRBD2 might be the D (5 bases). In germline, CDR1 is DFQATT, CDR2 SNEGSKA (reference sequence). Trimming pared 5 bases from V and 3 bases from J, leaving 8 bases between. The CDR3 consists of 11 residues. The CDR3 DNA is TGCAGTGCTGCCGGAGGCTACGAGCAGTACTTC. The encoded protein is CSAAGGYEQYF.

The chain employs TRBV29-1 and TRBJ2-3; a weak D match, TRBD2 (5 bases). The V gene lost 2 bases and the J gene lost 2 bases, with 8 bases spanning the gap. Per germline, CDR1 SQVTM and CDR2 ANQGSEA. CDR3 length equals 13 residues. For the CDR3, the DNA is TGCAGCGTTGAACGGGGATACACAGATACGCAGTATTTT. It specifies CSVERGYTDTQYF.